This TCR beta chain was obtained from a study of T-cell reconstitution after alpha-beta-depleted transplantation in children. Unique molecular identifiers were used in preparing the TCRbeta library. TCRdb independently ran MiXCR on the PCR reads; one entry per CDR3 protein. Of 90,000 to 130,000 distinct CDR3 sequences listed, over 9% are singletons. V shed 3 bases and J shed 5 bases, with 16 bases lying between them. The CDR3 has 15 amino acids. The sample holds many counts of this clonotype. Sample: PBMCs from the stem cell graft donor, taken from the stem cell graft. The gene calls are TRBV12-3 or TRBV12-4 and TRBJ2-5, with D possibly TRBD2 on 6 matching bases. The sequence derives from a human donor who donated a stem cell graft to a child with acute lymphoblastic leukemia. The CDR3 here is CASSLLTSGRETQYF. The CDR3 region has the DNA TGTGCCAGCAGTTTGCTGACTAGTGGCCGGGAGACCCAGTACTTC.